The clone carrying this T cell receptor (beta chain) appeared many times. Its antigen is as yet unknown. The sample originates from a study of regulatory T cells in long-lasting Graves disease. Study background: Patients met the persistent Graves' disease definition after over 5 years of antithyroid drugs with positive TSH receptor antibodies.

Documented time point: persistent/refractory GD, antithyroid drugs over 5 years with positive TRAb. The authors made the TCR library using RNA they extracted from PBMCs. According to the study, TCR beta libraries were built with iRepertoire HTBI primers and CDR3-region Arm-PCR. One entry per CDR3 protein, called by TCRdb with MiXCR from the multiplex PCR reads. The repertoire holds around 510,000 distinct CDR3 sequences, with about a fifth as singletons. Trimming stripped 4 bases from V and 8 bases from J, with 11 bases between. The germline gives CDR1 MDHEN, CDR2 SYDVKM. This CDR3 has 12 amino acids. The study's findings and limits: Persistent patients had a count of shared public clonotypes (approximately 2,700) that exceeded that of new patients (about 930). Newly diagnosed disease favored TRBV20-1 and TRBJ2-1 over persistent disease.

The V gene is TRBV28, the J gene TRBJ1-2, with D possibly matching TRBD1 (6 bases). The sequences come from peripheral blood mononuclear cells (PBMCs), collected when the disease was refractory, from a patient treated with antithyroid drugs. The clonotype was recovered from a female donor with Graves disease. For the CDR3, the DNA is TGTGCCAGCAGTTCCCAGGGGTTAGGCTACACCTTC. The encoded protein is CASSSQGLGYTF.